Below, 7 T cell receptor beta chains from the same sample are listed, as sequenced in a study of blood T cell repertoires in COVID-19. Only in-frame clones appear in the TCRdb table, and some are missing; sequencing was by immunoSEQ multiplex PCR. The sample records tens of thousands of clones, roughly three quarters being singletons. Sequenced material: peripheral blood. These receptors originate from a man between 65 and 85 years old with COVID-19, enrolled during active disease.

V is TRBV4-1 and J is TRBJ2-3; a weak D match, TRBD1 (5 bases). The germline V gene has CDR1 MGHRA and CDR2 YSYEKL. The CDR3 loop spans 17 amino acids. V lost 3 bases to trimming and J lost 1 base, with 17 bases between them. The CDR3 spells CASSHTPTGSGTDTQYF. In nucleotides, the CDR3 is TGCGCCAGCAGCCATACACCAACAGGCTCTGGCACAGATACGCAGTATTTT.

CDR3 bases: TGTGCCAGCAGCGTAGGTGGGGAGGGCTACGAGCAGTACTTC. Its protein is CASSVGGEGYEQYF. The chain uses TRBV9 and TRBJ2-7, with 7 bases aligning to TRBD2. V was clipped by 0 bases and J by 3 bases; unmatched bases: 3. The CDR3 is 14 residues long. Germline CDR1 reads SGDLS; CDR2 reads YYNGEE.

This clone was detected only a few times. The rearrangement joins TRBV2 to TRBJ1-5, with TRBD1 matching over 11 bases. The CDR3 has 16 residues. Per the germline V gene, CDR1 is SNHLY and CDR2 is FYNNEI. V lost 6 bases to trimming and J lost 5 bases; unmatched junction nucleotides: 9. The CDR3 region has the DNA TGTGCCAGCAGCTTAAGCCGGGACAGGGGGTATCAGCCCCAGCATTTT. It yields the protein CASSLSRDRGYQPQHF.

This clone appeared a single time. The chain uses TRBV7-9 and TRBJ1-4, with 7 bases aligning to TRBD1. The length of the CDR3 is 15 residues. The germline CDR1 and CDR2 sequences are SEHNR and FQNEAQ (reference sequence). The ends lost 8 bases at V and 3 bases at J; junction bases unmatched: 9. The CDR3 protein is CASAGTATANEKLFF. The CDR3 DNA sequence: TGTGCCAGCGCCGGGACAGCCACAGCTAATGAAAAACTGTTTTTT.

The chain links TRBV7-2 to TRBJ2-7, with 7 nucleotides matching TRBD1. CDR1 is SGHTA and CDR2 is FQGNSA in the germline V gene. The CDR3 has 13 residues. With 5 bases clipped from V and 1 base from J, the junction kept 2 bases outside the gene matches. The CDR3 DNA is TGTGCCAGCAGCGGGGGACAGTCCTACGAGCAGTACTTC. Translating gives CASSGGQSYEQYF.

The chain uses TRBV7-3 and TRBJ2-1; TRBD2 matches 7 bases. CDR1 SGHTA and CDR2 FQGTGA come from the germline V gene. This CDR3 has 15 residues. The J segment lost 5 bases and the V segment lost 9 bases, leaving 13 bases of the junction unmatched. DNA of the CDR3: TGTGCCAGGCCCGATCGATTAGCGGGCGACAATGAGCAGTTCTTC. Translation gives CARPDRLAGDNEQFF.

The CDR3 is CASSLSNGAYEQYF. The CDR3 DNA is TGTGCCAGCAGCTTGTCTAACGGAGCCTACGAGCAGTACTTC. The chain is built from TRBV5-4 and TRBJ2-7; D remains ambiguous. Trimming stripped 1 base from V and 2 bases from J, with 10 bases between. This CDR3 is built from 14 residues. Germline V lookup: CDR1 SGHNT, CDR2 YYREEE (reference sequence).